This T cell receptor beta chain stems from a study of CD8+ T cells in alopecia areata. Regarding the study as a whole: Clarity of TCR sharing across patients fell short of that in mice, possibly HLA-related.

The V and J ends lost 2 bases and 1 base respectively, with 6 bases between them. The CDR3 covers 14 residues. The germline CDR1 and CDR2 sequences are MNHEY and SMNVEV (reference sequence). After isolation, RNA underwent reverse transcription to generate cDNA as the sequencing template. Using immunoSEQ multiplex PCR, the repertoire was profiled, and TCRdb retains in-frame clones only, with some absent. Of under 250,000 clones detected, 56% appear once; the ten largest clones hold about 5.3%. This clone has a count of ten or more. Its specificity is not known. J is TRBJ2-4 and V is TRBV27, with D unresolved. Material: CD8+ T cells sorted from blood. This clonotype originated in a human donor in good health. For the CDR3, the DNA is TGTGCCAGCAGTTTAGGATGGGCCAAAAACATTCAGTACTTC. It specifies CASSLGWAKNIQYF.